A selection of T cell receptor beta chains follows, all from one sample in a study of T cell clones after liver transplantation. The protocol was immunoSEQ multiplex PCR, while the TCRdb copy is restricted to in-frame clones and leaves out a portion. In the table there are some 75,000 clones, about four fifths of which are singletons. The source was CD4+ T cells from blood, collected before liver transplant. The receptors here all came from a human donor who received a liver transplant. The CDR3 runs from the conserved cysteine through the conserved F or W. Fields, in order: J gene, clone size, V gene, D gene, CDR3 protein, CDR3 DNA. The D gene is left open where the match is weak. Clone size appears in some rows only: once, few, many, or a class for an expanded clone.

j_call: TRBJ2-5; clone_size: -; v_call: TRBV7-2; d_call: TRBD2; cdr3_aa: CASSSSGSRVETQYF; cdr3_nt: TGTGCCAGCAGCTCCAGCGGGAGTAGAGTAGAGACCCAGTACTTC
j_call: TRBJ1-2; clone_size: -; v_call: TRBV19; d_call: -; cdr3_aa: CASSPPGRNGGGYTF; cdr3_nt: TGTGCCAGTAGTCCCCCGGGGAGGAACGGAGGAGGCTACACCTTC
j_call: TRBJ2-7; clone_size: few; v_call: TRBV5-8; d_call: -; cdr3_aa: CASSPRGPGGWYEQYF; cdr3_nt: TGTGCCAGCAGCCCCCGGGGGCCTGGCGGCTGGTACGAGCAGTACTTC
j_call: TRBJ1-2; clone_size: -; v_call: TRBV29-1; d_call: -; cdr3_aa: CSVGEGSSIHGYTF; cdr3_nt: TGCAGCGTTGGGGAGGGTAGCTCCATCCATGGCTACACCTTC
j_call: TRBJ1-2; clone_size: -; v_call: TRBV14; d_call: TRBD1; cdr3_aa: CASSHLTLRTGGNSYTF; cdr3_nt: TGTGCCAGCAGCCACCTCACTCTGCGGACAGGGGGCAACAGCTACACCTTC
j_call: TRBJ2-3; clone_size: once; v_call: TRBV6-1; d_call: -; cdr3_aa: CASSVSEGTDTQYF; cdr3_nt: TGTGCCAGCAGTGTTAGCGAGGGCACAGATACGCAGTATTTT
j_call: TRBJ1-5; clone_size: -; v_call: TRBV28; d_call: -; cdr3_aa: CASSLLQRGQPQHF; cdr3_nt: TGTGCCAGCAGTTTATTGCAACGGGGTCAGCCCCAGCATTTT
j_call: TRBJ2-3; clone_size: few; v_call: TRBV18; d_call: -; cdr3_aa: CASSPGQNTQYF; cdr3_nt: TGTGCCAGCTCACCGGGTCAGAATACGCAGTATTTT
j_call: TRBJ1-5; clone_size: -; v_call: TRBV25-1; d_call: -; cdr3_aa: CASSNTGSNQPQHF; cdr3_nt: TGTGCCAGCAGTAATACAGGGTCCAATCAGCCCCAGCATTTT
j_call: TRBJ2-5; clone_size: -; v_call: TRBV6-1; d_call: -; cdr3_aa: CASSRSRLQETQYF; cdr3_nt: TGTGCCAGCAGCCGATCGAGACTTCAAGAGACCCAGTACTTC
j_call: TRBJ1-2; clone_size: once; v_call: TRBV10-2; d_call: -; cdr3_aa: CASSPGGRGYTF; cdr3_nt: TGCGCCAGCAGTCCGGGGGGGCGTGGCTACACCTTC
j_call: TRBJ1-1; clone_size: -; v_call: TRBV11-3; d_call: -; cdr3_aa: CASSLALGTEAFF; cdr3_nt: TGTGCCAGCAGCCTCGCGTTAGGCACTGAAGCTTTCTTT
j_call: TRBJ1-5; clone_size: -; v_call: TRBV28; d_call: -; cdr3_aa: CASSFSGEPQHF; cdr3_nt: TGTGCCAGCAGTTTTTCAGGGGAGCCCCAGCATTTT
j_call: TRBJ1-1; clone_size: -; v_call: TRBV30; d_call: -; cdr3_aa: CAWAAQGGTEAFF; cdr3_nt: TGTGCCTGGGCGGCCCAAGGTGGGACTGAAGCTTTCTTT
j_call: TRBJ2-3; clone_size: -; v_call: TRBV4-3; d_call: TRBD2; cdr3_aa: CASSQAGTSGSRRDTQYF; cdr3_nt: TGCGCCAGCAGCCAAGCAGGGACTAGCGGGAGTAGGAGAGATACGCAGTATTTT
j_call: TRBJ1-1; clone_size: -; v_call: TRBV6-6; d_call: -; cdr3_aa: CASSSGTANTEAFF; cdr3_nt: TGTGCCAGCAGCTCCGGGACGGCGAACACTGAAGCTTTCTTT
j_call: TRBJ2-1; clone_size: -; v_call: TRBV19; d_call: -; cdr3_aa: CASSMGAGYNEQFF; cdr3_nt: TGTGCCAGTAGTATGGGGGCAGGCTACAATGAGCAGTTCTTC
j_call: TRBJ2-3; clone_size: -; v_call: TRBV5-4; d_call: TRBD2; cdr3_aa: CASSLRLAGGRADTQYF; cdr3_nt: TGTGCCAGCAGCTTGCGATTAGCGGGAGGGAGGGCAGATACGCAGTATTTT
j_call: TRBJ1-5; clone_size: -; v_call: TRBV15; d_call: -; cdr3_aa: CATSKPPLREPQHF; cdr3_nt: TGTGCCACCAGCAAACCTCCCCTTAGGGAGCCCCAGCATTTT
j_call: TRBJ2-1; clone_size: few; v_call: TRBV4-1; d_call: TRBD2; cdr3_aa: CASSQDEETSGSNEQFF; cdr3_nt: TGCGCCAGCAGCCAAGATGAGGAGACTAGCGGGAGTAATGAGCAGTTCTTC
j_call: TRBJ2-7; clone_size: -; v_call: TRBV27; d_call: TRBD2; cdr3_aa: CASSPRLAGLEYEQYF; cdr3_nt: TGTGCCAGCAGTCCAAGACTAGCGGGACTCGAATACGAGCAGTACTTC
j_call: TRBJ1-2; clone_size: once; v_call: TRBV28; d_call: -; cdr3_aa: CASSLEWRFGRRNYGYTF; cdr3_nt: TGTGCCAGCAGTTTGGAATGGCGCTTTGGCAGGAGGAACTATGGCTACACCTTC
j_call: TRBJ2-6; clone_size: -; v_call: TRBV7-6; d_call: TRBD1; cdr3_aa: CASSQTGPGANVLTF; cdr3_nt: TGTGCCAGCAGCCAGACAGGGCCTGGGGCCAACGTCCTGACTTTC
j_call: TRBJ2-3; clone_size: -; v_call: TRBV7-9; d_call: -; cdr3_aa: CASRRDRDLSGTQYF; cdr3_nt: TGTGCCAGCAGAAGAGACCGGGACTTATCTGGTACGCAGTATTTT
j_call: TRBJ1-5; clone_size: once; v_call: TRBV7-2; d_call: -; cdr3_aa: CASSLTIGGQPQHF; cdr3_nt: TGTGCCAGCAGCTTAACTATTGGGGGACAGCCCCAGCATTTT
j_call: TRBJ1-2; clone_size: -; v_call: TRBV11-2; d_call: -; cdr3_aa: CASRSGRLYGYTF; cdr3_nt: TGTGCCAGCAGGTCGGGGCGCCTCTATGGCTACACCTTC
j_call: TRBJ2-3; clone_size: -; v_call: TRBV15; d_call: -; cdr3_aa: CATSRDPDTDTQYF; cdr3_nt: TGTGCCACCAGCAGAGATCCCGACACAGATACGCAGTATTTT